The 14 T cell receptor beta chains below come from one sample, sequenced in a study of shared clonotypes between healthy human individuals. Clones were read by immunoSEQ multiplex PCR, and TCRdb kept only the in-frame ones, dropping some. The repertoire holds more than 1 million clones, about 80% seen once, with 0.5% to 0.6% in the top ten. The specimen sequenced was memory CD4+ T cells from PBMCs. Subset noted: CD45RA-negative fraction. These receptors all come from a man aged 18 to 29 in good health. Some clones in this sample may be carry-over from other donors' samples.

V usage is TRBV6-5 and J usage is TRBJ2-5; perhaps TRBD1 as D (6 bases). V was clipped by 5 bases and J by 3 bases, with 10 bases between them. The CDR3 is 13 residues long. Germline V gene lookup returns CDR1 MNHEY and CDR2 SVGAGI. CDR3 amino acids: CASSARGEETQYF. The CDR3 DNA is TGTGCCAGCAGTGCCAGGGGTGAAGAGACCCAGTACTTC.

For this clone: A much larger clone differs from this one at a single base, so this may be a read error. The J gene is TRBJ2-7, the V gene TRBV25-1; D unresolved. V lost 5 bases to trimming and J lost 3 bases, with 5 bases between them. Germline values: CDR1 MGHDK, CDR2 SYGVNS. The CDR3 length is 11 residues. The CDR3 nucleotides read TGTGCCAGCAGTACCAACTACGAGCAGTACTTC. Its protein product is CASSTNYEQYF.

For the CDR3, the DNA is TGTGCCAGCAGCTTAGTATCTAGTTCGGGGTTAGGGGAGACCCAGTACTTC. It translates to CASSLVSSSGLGETQYF. This rearrangement joins TRBV7-9 to TRBJ2-5; the D gene is possibly TRBD2 (5 bases). Trimming took off 1 base at V and 5 bases at J, with 20 bases between the two ends. The V gene's germline CDR1 is SEHNR and CDR2 FQNEAQ (reference sequence). The CDR3 extends over 17 amino acids.

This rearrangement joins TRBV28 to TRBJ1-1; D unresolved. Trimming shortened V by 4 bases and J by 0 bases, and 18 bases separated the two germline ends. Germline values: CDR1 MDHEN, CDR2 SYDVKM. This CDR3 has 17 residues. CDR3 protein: CASSSPGRMSLNTEAFF. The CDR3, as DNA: TGTGCCAGCAGTTCCCCCGGCAGGATGTCATTGAACACTGAAGCTTTCTTT.

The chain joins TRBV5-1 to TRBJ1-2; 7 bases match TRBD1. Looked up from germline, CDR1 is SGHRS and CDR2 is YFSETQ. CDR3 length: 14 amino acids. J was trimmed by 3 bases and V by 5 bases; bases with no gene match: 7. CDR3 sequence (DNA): TGCGCCAGCAGACGGGACAGCGTTTACTATGGCTACACCTTC. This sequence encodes CASRRDSVYYGYTF.

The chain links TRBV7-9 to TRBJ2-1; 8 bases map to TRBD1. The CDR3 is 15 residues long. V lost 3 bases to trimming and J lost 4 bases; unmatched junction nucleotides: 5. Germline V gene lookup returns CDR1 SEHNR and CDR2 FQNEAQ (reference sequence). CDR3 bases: TGTGCCAGCAGCTTCGGACAGGGTGTTTACAATGAGCAGTTCTTC. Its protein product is CASSFGQGVYNEQFF. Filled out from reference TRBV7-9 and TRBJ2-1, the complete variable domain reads DTGVSQNPRHKITKRGQNVTFRCDPISEHNRLYWYRQTLGQGPEFLTYFQNEAQLEKSRLLSDRFSAERPKGSFSTLEIQRTEQGDSAMYLCASSFGQGVYNEQFFGPGTRLTVL.

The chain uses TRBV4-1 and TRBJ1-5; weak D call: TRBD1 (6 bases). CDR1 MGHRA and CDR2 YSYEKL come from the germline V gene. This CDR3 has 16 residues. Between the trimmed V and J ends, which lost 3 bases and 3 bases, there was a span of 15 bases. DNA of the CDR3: TGCGCCAGCAGCCACAACACAGGGTCCTTCAATCAGCCCCAGCATTTT. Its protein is CASSHNTGSFNQPQHF.

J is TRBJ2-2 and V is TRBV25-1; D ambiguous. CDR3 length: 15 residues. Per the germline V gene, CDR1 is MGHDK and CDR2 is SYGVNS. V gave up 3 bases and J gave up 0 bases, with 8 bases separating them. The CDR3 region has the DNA TGTGCCAGCAGTGACGCGGTCGCGAACACCGGGGAGCTGTTTTTT. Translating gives CASSDAVANTGELFF.

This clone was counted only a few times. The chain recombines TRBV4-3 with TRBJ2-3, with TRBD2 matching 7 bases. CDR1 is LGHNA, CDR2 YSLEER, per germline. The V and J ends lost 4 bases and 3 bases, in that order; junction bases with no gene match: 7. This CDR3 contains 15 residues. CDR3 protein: CASSRLAEGTDTQYF. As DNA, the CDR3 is TGCGCCAGCAGCCGACTAGCAGAGGGGACAGATACGCAGTATTTT.

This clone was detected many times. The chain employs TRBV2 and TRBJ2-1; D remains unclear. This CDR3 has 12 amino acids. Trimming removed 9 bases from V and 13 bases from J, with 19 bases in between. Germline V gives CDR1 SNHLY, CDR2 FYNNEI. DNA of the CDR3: TGTGCCAGTGCCGCCGGATTTGGGGAACAGTTCTTC. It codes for CASAAGFGEQFF. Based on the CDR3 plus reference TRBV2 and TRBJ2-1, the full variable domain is EPEVTQTPSHQVTQMGQEVILRCVPISNHLYFYWYRQILGQKVEFLVSFYNNEISEKSEIFDDQFSVERPDGSNFTLKIRSTKLEDSAMYFCASAAGFGEQFFGPGTRLTVL.

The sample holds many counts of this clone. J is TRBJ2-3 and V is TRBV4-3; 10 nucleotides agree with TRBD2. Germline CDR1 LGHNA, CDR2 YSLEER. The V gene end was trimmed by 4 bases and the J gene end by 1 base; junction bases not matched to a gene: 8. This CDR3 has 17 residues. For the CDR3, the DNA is TGCGCCAGCAGCCCTCTCCTTCTAGCGGGGGGCACAGATACGCAGTATTTT. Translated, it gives CASSPLLLAGGTDTQYF.

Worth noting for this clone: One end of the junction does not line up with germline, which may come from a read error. The CDR3 DNA reads as TGCGCCAGCAGTCAAGAGAGCATGGGGGACACTGAAGCTTTCTTT. Its translation is CASSQESMGDTEAFF. This chain connects TRBV4-1 to TRBJ1-1; tentatively, D is TRBD1 (5 bases). The CDR3 has 15 residues. Germline CDR1 MGHRA, CDR2 YSYEKL.

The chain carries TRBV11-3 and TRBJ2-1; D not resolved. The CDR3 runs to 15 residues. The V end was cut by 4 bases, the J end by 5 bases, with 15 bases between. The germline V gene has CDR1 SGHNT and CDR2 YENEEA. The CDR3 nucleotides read TGTGCCAGCAGCTCGGCGGTGGGCTTGGACAATGAGCAGTTCTTC. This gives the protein CASSSAVGLDNEQFF.

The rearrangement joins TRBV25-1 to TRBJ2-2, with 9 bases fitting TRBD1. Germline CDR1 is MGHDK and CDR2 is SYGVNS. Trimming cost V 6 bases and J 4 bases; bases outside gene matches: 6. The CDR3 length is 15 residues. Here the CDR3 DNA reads TGTGCCAGCAGCCCGACAGGGGGAGGCACCGGGGAGCTGTTTTTT. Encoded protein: CASSPTGGGTGELFF.